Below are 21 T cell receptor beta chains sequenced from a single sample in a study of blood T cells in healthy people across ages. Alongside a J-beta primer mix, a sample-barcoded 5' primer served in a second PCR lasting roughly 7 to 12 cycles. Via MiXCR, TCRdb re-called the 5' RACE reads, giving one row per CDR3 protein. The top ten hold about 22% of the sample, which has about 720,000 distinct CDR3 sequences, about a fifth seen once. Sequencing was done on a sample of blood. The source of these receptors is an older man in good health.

CDR3 residues: CASSRDMSSYNSPLHF. As DNA, the CDR3 is TGTGCCAGCTCGCGGGACATGAGCTCCTATAATTCACCCCTCCACTTT. The V call is TRBV18, the J call TRBJ1-6; D is possibly TRBD1 (6 bases). The CDR3 is 16 amino acids. Deletions cut 6 bases from V and 0 bases from J, with 12 bases between. Germline CDR1 and CDR2: KGHSH and LQKENI.

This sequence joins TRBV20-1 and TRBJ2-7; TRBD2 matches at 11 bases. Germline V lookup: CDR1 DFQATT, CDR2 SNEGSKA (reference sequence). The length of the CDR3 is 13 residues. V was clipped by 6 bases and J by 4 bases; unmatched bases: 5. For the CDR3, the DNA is TGCAGTGCGAAACTAGCGGGGGTATACGAGCAGTACTTC. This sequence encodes CSAKLAGVYEQYF.

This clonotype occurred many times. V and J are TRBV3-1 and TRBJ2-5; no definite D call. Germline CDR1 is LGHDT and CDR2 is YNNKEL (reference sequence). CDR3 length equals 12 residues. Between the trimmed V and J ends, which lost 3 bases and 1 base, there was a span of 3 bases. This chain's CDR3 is CASSQVQETQYF. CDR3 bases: TGTGCCAGCAGCCAGGTCCAAGAGACCCAGTACTTC.

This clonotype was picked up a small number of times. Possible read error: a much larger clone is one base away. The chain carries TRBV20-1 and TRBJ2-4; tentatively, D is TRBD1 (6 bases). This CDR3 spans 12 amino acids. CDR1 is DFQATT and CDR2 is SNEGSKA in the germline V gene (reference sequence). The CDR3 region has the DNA TGCAGTGCTAGCACAGGGTTCGACATTCAGTGCTTC. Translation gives CSASTGFDIQCF.

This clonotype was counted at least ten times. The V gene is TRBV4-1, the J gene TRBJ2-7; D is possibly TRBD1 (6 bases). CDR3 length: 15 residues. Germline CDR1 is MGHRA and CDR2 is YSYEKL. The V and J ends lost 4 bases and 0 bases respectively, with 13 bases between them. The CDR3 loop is CASSRTSDSSYEQYF. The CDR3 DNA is TGCGCCAGCAGCCGAACCTCGGACAGCTCCTACGAGCAGTACTTC.

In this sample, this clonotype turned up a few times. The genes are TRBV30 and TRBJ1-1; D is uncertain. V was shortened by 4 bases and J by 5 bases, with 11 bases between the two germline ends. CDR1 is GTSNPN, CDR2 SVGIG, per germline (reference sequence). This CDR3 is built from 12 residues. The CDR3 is CAWIRRQTEAFF. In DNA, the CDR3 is TGTGCCTGGATAAGGCGCCAGACTGAAGCTTTCTTT.

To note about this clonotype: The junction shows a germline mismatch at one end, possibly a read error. The CDR3 region is CAGSFGASNTEAFF. DNA for the CDR3: TGTGCCGGCAGCTTCGGGGCGTCAAACACTGAAGCTTTCTTT. V is TRBV11-3 and J is TRBJ1-1, with D tentatively TRBD1 (5 bases). Germline V gene data show CDR1 as SGHNT and CDR2 as YENEEA. This CDR3 spans 14 amino acids.

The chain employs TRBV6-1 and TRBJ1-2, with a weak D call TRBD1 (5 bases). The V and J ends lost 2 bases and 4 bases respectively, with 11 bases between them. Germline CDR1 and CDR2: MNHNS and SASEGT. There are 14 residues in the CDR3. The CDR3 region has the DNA TGTGCCAGCAGTGAAAGGGGTGAGGGCTATGGCTACACCTTC. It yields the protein CASSERGEGYGYTF.

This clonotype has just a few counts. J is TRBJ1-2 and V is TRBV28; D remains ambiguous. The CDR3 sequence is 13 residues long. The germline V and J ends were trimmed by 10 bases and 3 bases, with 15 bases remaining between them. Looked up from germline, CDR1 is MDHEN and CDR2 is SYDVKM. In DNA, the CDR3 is TGTGCCACCTCCGGCCACGGATACTATGGCTACACCTTC. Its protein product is CATSGHGYYGYTF.

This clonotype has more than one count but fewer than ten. CDR3 sequence: CASSTRTGGLNQPQHF. The CDR3 DNA sequence: TGTGCCAGCAGTACCCGGACAGGGGGACTCAATCAGCCCCAGCATTTT. J is TRBJ1-5 and V is TRBV12-3 or TRBV12-4; 10 nucleotides agree with TRBD1. Losses at the gene ends were 5 bases for V and 3 bases for J; bases not matched to a gene: 7. CDR3 length: 16 residues.

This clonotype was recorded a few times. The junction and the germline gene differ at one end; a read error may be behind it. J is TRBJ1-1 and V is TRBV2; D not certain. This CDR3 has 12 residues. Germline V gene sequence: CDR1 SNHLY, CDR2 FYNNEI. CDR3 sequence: CAGSDYDTEAFF. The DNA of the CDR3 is TGTGCCGGCAGTGACTACGACACTGAAGCTTTCTTT. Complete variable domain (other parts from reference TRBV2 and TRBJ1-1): EPEVTQTPSHQVTQMGQEVILRCVPISNHLYFYWYRQILGQKVEFLVSFYNNEISEKSEIFDDQFSVERPDGSNFTLKIRSTKLEDSAMYFCAGSDYDTEAFFGQGTRLTVV.

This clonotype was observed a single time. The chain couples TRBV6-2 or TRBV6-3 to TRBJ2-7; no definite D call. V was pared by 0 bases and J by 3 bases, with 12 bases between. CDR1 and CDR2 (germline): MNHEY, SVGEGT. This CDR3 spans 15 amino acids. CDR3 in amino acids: CASSYSKLVGYEQYV. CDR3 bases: TGTGCCAGCAGTTACTCGAAGCTGGTGGGCTACGAGCAGTACGTC.

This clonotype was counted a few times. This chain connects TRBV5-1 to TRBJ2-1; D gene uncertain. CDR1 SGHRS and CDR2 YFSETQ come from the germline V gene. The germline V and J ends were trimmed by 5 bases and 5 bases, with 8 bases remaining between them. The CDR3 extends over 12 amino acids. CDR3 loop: CASSGPHNEQFF. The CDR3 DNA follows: TGCGCCAGCAGTGGGCCCCACAATGAGCAGTTCTTC.

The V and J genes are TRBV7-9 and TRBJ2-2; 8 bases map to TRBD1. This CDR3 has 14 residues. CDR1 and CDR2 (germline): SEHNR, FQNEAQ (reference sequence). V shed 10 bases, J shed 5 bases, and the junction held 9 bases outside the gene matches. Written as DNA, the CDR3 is TGTGCCACCCTTGGGACAGGTGGTACCGGGGAGCTGTTTTTT. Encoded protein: CATLGTGGTGELFF.

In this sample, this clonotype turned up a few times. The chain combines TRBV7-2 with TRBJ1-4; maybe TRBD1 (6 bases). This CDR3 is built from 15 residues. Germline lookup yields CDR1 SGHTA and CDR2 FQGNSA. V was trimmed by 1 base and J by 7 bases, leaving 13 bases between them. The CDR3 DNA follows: TGTGCCAGCAGCTTAGTGACAGGTGCCGGTGAAAAACTGTTTTTT. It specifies CASSLVTGAGEKLFF.

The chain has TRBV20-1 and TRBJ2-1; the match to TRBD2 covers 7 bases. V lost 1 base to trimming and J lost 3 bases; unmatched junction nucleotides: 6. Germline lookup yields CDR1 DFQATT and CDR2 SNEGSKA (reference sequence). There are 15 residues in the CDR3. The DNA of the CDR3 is TGCAGTGCTAGAGTTCCTGGGACTAACTACAATGAGCAGTTCTTC. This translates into CSARVPGTNYNEQFF.

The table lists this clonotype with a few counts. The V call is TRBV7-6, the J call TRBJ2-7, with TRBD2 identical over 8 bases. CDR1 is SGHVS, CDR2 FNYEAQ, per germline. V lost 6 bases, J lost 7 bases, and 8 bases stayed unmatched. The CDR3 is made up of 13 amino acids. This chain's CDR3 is CASSPGTRTEQYV. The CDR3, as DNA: TGTGCCAGCAGTCCCGGGACTAGGACGGAGCAGTACGTC.

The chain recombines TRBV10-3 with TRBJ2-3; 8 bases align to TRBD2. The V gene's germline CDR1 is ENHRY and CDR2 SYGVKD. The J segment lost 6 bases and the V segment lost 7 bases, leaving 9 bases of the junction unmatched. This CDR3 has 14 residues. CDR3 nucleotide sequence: TGTGCCATCACGGGCGGGGGGCCTGGGGATACGCAGTATTTT. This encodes CAITGGGPGDTQYF.

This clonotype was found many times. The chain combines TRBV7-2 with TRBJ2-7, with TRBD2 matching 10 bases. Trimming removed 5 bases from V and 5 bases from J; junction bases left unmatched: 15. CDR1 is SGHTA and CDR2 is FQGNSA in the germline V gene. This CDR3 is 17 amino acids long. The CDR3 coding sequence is TGTGCCAGCAGCCGAGGAGGGGCTAGCGGGGGTTTCGACGAGCAGTACTTC. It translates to CASSRGGASGGFDEQYF. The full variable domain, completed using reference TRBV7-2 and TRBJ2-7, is GAGVSQSPSNKVTEKGKDVELRCDPISGHTALYWYRQSLGQGLEFLIYFQGNSAPDKSGLPSDRFSAERTGGSVSTLTIQRTQQEDSAVYLCASSRGGASGGFDEQYFGPGTRLTVT.

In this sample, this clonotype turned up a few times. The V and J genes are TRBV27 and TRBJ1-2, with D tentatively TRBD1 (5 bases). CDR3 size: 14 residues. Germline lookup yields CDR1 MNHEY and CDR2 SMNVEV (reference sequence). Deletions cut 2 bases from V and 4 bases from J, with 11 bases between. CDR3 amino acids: CASSLRGGGYGYTF. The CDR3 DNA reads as TGTGCCAGCAGTTTAAGGGGAGGCGGCTATGGCTACACCTTC.

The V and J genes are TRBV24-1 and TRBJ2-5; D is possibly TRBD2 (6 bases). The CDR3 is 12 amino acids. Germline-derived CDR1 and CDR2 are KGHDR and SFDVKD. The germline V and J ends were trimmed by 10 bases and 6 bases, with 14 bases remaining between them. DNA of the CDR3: TGTGCCACGGGGAGCGGGCAAAAGACCCAGTACTTC. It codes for CATGSGQKTQYF.